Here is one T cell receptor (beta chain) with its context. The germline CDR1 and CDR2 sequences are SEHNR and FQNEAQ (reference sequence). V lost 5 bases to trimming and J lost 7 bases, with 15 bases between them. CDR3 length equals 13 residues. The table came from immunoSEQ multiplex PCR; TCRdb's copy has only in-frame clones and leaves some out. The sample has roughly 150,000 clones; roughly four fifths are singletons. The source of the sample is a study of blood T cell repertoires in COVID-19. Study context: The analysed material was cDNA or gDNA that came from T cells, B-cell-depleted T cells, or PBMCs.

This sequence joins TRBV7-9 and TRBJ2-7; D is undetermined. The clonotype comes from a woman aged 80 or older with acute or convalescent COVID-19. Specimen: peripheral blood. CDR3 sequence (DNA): TGTGCCAGCAGCCGAACTGGTACCGGGGAGCAGTACTTC. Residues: CASSRTGTGEQYF.